This T cell receptor beta chain came from a study of cytomegalovirus exposure and HLA in healthy donors. The PCR used 60 Vbeta and 13 Jbeta primers. The method was immunoSEQ multiplex PCR; TCRdb's version includes in-frame clones alone and lacks a portion of them. The data hold some 150,000 clones, with roughly 77% observed a single time. Input material: PBMCs. The sequence derives from a human donor in good health.

CDR3 DNA: TGTGCCAGCAGCTTACAGGGGGTATGGAGGACGAGGGCTTTCTTT. The encoded protein is CASSLQGVWRTRAFF. The V and J genes are TRBV11-2 and TRBJ1-1; 7 bases match TRBD1. The V gene's germline CDR1 is SGHAT and CDR2 FQNNGV. This CDR3 is 15 amino acids long. After removal of 2 bases from V and 11 bases from J, the junction contained 14 bases not matched to a gene. The variable domain in full, completed from reference TRBV11-2 and TRBJ1-1, reads EAGVAQSPRYKIIEKRQSVAFWCNPISGHATLYWYQQILGQGPKLLIQFQNNGVVDDSQLPKDRFSAERLKGVDSTLKIQPAKLEDSAVYLCASSLQGVWRTRAFFGQGTRLTVV.